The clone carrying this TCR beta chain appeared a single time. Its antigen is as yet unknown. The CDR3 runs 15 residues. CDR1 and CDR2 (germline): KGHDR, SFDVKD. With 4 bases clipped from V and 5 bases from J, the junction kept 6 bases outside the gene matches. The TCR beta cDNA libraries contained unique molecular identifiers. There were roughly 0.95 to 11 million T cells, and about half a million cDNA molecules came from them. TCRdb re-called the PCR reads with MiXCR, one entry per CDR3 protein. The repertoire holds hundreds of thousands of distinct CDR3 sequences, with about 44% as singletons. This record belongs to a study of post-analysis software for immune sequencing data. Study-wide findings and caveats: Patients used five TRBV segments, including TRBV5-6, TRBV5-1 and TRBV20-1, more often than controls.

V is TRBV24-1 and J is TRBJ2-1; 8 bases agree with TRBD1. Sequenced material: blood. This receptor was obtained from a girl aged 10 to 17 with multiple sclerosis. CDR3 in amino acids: CATSDPMTGDNEQFF. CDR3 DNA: TGTGCCACCAGTGACCCTATGACAGGGGACAATGAGCAGTTCTTC.